This TCR beta chain was captured in a study of CD8 T cells in ankylosing spondylitis. With respect to this clonotype: Antigen unknown.

Study findings and constraints: A TCR beta motif of fewer than ten highly homologous variants seemed to mark ankylosing spondylitis blood. It was reported that disease-linked clones were significantly enriched in matched ankylosing spondylitis synovial fluid. Reactive arthritis synovial fluid and blood were previously reported to contain some motif variants.

Making the TCR beta libraries involved quantitative 5'-RACE with molecular barcodes. MiXCR, run by TCRdb on the 5' RACE reads, gives a single entry per CDR3 protein. In the table there are about 310,000 distinct CDR3 sequences, roughly 20% of which are singletons. CDR1 is LNHNV, CDR2 YYDKDF, per germline (reference sequence). CDR3 length: 15 residues. The V end was cut by 1 base, the J end by 4 bases, with 13 bases between. The TCR comes from a female donor with ankylosing spondylitis or in good health (not recorded which). The sample comprised blood, either unsorted or a sorted T cell fraction (not recorded which). The chain couples TRBV15 to TRBJ2-5; the D is unclear. CDR3 region: CATSRGETKGETQYF. In DNA form, the CDR3 reads TGTGCCACCAGCAGAGGTGAAACAAAGGGAGAGACCCAGTACTTC.